The clone carrying this TCR beta chain has more than one count but fewer than ten. Its antigen is undetermined. Sequencing was preceded by expansion of antigen-specific CD4+ T cells with viral peptide pools in the ViraFEST assay. With more than nine days of culture completed, CD4+ T cells were isolated. Vaccination of participants consisted of two doses of either the BNT162b2 or mRNA-1273 vaccine. After about 2 million PBMC were placed in each well, they were cultured with approximately 9.4 IU/ml IL-2 and approximately 9.4 ug/ml peptides. Researchers swapped half the medium for IL-2 medium on both days 3 and 7. These data originate in a study of vaccination effects on CD4 cells after COVID-19. Whole-study context: Post-vaccine draws lagged the second dose by a median of 72 days.

Sequencing was performed with immunoSEQ multiplex PCR; in TCRdb, only in-frame clones are kept and a portion is missing. The sample carries around 69,000 clones, around 74% recorded once. Trimming removed 4 bases at V and 5 bases at J, with 15 bases between. This CDR3 contains 14 residues. Germline CDR1 is SGHRS and CDR2 is YFSETQ. Study findings and constraints: Late post-vaccination, clones induced by infection and those induced by vaccine underwent marked clonal contraction.

This sample comprised CD4+ T cells from PBMCs cultured with HCoV-229E spike peptides, obtained after COVID-19 vaccination. The TCR sequence derives from a human donor who received a COVID-19 vaccine. The V gene is TRBV5-1, the J gene TRBJ1-1, with D maybe TRBD1 (6 bases). DNA for the CDR3: TGCGCCAGCAGCCAGGGGTCAGTCGGGACTGAAGCTTTCTTT. Amino acid sequence: CASSQGSVGTEAFF.